The 20 T cell receptor beta chains listed next were all sequenced from one sample in a study of chemoradiotherapy in HPV16-positive cancers. Repertoires were generated with immunoSEQ multiplex PCR, while TCRdb's copy carries only in-frame clones and drops some. The table lists about 39,000 clones, 65% to 80% of them singletons. Here the sequenced sample was blood, taken from a patient who underwent chemoradiotherapy. The source is a human donor with HPV-associated anogenital cancer.

The J gene is TRBJ2-7, the V gene TRBV15, with 9 bases fitting TRBD1. V shed 3 bases, J shed 4 bases, and the junction held 10 bases outside the gene matches. Germline V CDR1 and CDR2: LNHNV, YYDKDF (reference sequence). CDR3 size: 16 residues. The CDR3 protein is CATSSRDPGQGYEQYF. The CDR3 region has the DNA TGTGCCACCAGCAGTCGAGACCCGGGACAGGGTTACGAGCAGTACTTC.

The V and J genes are TRBV7-9 and TRBJ1-1; D gene uncertain. Trimming took 5 bases from V and 2 from J, leaving 3 bases between them. CDR1 and CDR2 from the germline V gene are SEHNR and FQNEAQ (reference sequence). The CDR3 has 11 residues. In DNA form, the CDR3 reads TGTGCCAGCAGCCGAAACACTGAAGCTTTCTTT. Encoded protein: CASSRNTEAFF.

V is TRBV15 and J is TRBJ2-2; 9 bases are shared with TRBD2. Germline CDR1 is LNHNV and CDR2 is YYDKDF (reference sequence). This CDR3 region has 14 residues. The V segment lost 8 bases and the J segment 5 bases; nucleotides outside the gene matches: 6. CDR3 protein: CATDAGGQTGELFF. The CDR3 DNA is TGTGCCACCGACGCGGGGGGGCAAACCGGGGAGCTGTTTTTT. The entire variable domain, with the rest obtained from reference TRBV15 and TRBJ2-2, is as follows: DAMVIQNPRYQVTQFGKPVTLSCSQTLNHNVMYWYQQKSSQAPKLLFHYYDKDFNNEADTPDNFQSRRPNTSFCFLDIRSPGLGDTAMYLCATDAGGQTGELFFGEGSRLTVL.

The chain has TRBV11-2 and TRBJ1-2; no definite D call. From germline, CDR1 is SGHAT and CDR2 FQNNGV. Between the trimmed V and J ends, which lost 0 bases and 3 bases, there was a span of 17 bases. The CDR3 contains 17 residues. The CDR3 spells CASSLDQGIGEDYGYTF. CDR3 DNA: TGTGCCAGCAGCTTAGATCAAGGCATAGGCGAGGACTATGGCTACACCTTC.

The chain couples TRBV28 to TRBJ1-5; D uncertain. The CDR3 has 15 amino acids. CDR1 and CDR2 from the germline V gene are MDHEN and SYDVKM. Deletions cut 5 bases from V and 1 base from J, with 12 bases between. CDR3 DNA: TGTGCCAGCAGTCCCGGAGGTACAAGCAATCAGCCCCAGCATTTT. Residues: CASSPGGTSNQPQHF. The variable domain in full, with the rest retrieved from reference TRBV28 and TRBJ1-5, is DVKVTQSSRYLVKRTGEKVFLECVQDMDHENMFWYRQDPGLGLRLIYFSYDVKMKEKGDIPEGYSVSREKKERFSLILESASTNQTSMYLCASSPGGTSNQPQHFGDGTRLSIL.

This clone was found once. The gene calls are TRBV5-5 and TRBJ2-5; 8 positions agree with TRBD2. CDR1 and CDR2 from the germline V gene are SGHKS and YYEKEE (reference sequence). The CDR3 runs 16 residues. Unmatched junction bases numbered 9, after V lost 3 bases and J lost 2 bases. The CDR3 spells CASSSRGLVKQETQYF. For the CDR3, the DNA is TGTGCCAGCAGCTCAAGGGGACTAGTGAAACAAGAGACCCAGTACTTC.

The chain employs TRBV5-1 and TRBJ2-7; D possibly corresponds to TRBD2 (6 bases). Trimming left V 4 bases short and J 3 bases short, with 17 bases between. Germline CDR1 SGHRS, CDR2 YFSETQ. CDR3 size: 15 residues. The CDR3 DNA reads as TGCGCCAGCAGCCCGGGTCCCGGAGGGATCTACGAGCAGTACTTC. Encoded protein: CASSPGPGGIYEQYF.

This chain links TRBV4-1 with TRBJ2-7, with D possibly matching TRBD2 (6 bases). The CDR3 sequence is 12 residues long. The ends were cut back, 4 bases at V and 9 bases at J, with 13 bases in the middle. Germline V gene lookup returns CDR1 MGHRA and CDR2 YSYEKL. CDR3 DNA sequence: TGCGCCAGCAGCCCCCCGGGGGAACTGCAGTACTTC. Translated: CASSPPGELQYF.

The chain employs TRBV9 and TRBJ2-3, with TRBD1 as a possible D gene (7 bases). Germline CDR1 and CDR2: SGDLS and YYNGEE. Trimming stripped 0 bases from V and 6 bases from J, with 11 bases between. The CDR3 runs to 14 residues. The CDR3 reads CASSVGAGGDTQYF. The CDR3 DNA reads as TGTGCCAGCAGCGTAGGTGCAGGGGGGGATACGCAGTATTTT.

The rearrangement uses TRBV6-1 and TRBJ1-4; 9 nucleotides agree with TRBD1. The germline CDR1 and CDR2 sequences are MNHNS and SASEGT. V was pared by 7 bases and J by 8 bases, with 8 bases of the junction left unmatched. The CDR3 is 14 amino acids. The CDR3 protein is CASMEDRGGEKLFF. The CDR3 bases are TGTGCCAGCATGGAGGACAGGGGAGGGGAAAAACTGTTTTTT.

V and J are TRBV5-1 and TRBJ2-5; 11 bases align to TRBD2. Germline CDR1 and CDR2: SGHRS and YFSETQ. With 2 bases clipped from V and 5 bases from J, the junction kept 5 bases outside the gene matches. The CDR3 has 15 amino acids. The CDR3 DNA is TGCGCCAGCAGCTTTTCTAGCGGGGGGTTGGAGACCCAGTACTTC. This sequence encodes CASSFSSGGLETQYF.

The chain has TRBV6-4 and TRBJ2-2; TRBD1 aligns across 8 bases. With V trimmed by 5 bases and J by 7 bases, 6 bases remained unmatched. The CDR3 extends over 14 amino acids. The germline gives CDR1 MRHNA, CDR2 SNTAGT. The CDR3 loop reads CASSFRTGSGELFF. Written as DNA, the CDR3 is TGTGCCAGCAGTTTTCGGACAGGGAGCGGGGAGCTGTTTTTT.

This chain links TRBV14 with TRBJ2-5, with D perhaps matching TRBD1 (7 bases). The length of the CDR3 is 14 residues. V was pared by 1 base and J by 7 bases, with 13 bases between. Looked up from germline, CDR1 is SGHDN and CDR2 is FVKESK. Here the CDR3 DNA reads TGTGCCAGCAGCCAAGGGTTCCAGGGGGGGACCCAGTACTTC. It codes for CASSQGFQGGTQYF.

This clone occurred a few times. The chain joins TRBV29-1 to TRBJ1-3, with no clear D. The CDR3 length is 12 residues. CDR1 is SQVTM, CDR2 ANQGSEA, per germline. Trimming shortened V by 7 bases and J by 3 bases, and 10 bases separated the two germline ends. The CDR3 here is CSALDIGNTIYF. CDR3 nucleotide sequence: TGCAGCGCCCTTGACATTGGAAACACCATATATTTT.

The chain combines TRBV5-1 with TRBJ2-1; D not certain. Germline-derived CDR1 and CDR2 are SGHRS and YFSETQ. The CDR3 totals 13 residues. V was shortened by 2 bases and J by 0 bases, with 3 bases between the two germline ends. The CDR3 DNA sequence: TGCGCCAGCAGCTTAAGCTCCTACAATGAGCAGTTCTTC. Protein: CASSLSSYNEQFF.

This clone was found a few times. The CDR3 is CASSVGQGSGYTF. The CDR3 coding sequence is TGTGCCAGCAGCGTGGGACAGGGTAGTGGCTACACCTTC. The chain couples TRBV5-6 to TRBJ1-2, with 9 bases lining up with TRBD1. The CDR3 totals 13 residues. With V trimmed by 4 bases and J by 7 bases, 5 bases remained unmatched. In germline, CDR1 is SGHDT, CDR2 YYEEEE.

The CDR3 loop reads CASSVLSSSYNEQFF. The CDR3 DNA follows: TGTGCCAGCAGCGTACTTAGTTCCTCCTACAATGAGCAGTTCTTC. This rearrangement joins TRBV9 to TRBJ2-1; D is unresolved. CDR1 and CDR2 (germline): SGDLS, YYNGEE. Trimming cost V 1 base and J 0 bases, with 8 bases left between them. This CDR3 region has 15 residues.

This clone turned up a few times. This chain uses TRBV29-1 with TRBJ2-7; 9 bases agree with TRBD1. Germline CDR1 and CDR2: SQVTM and ANQGSEA. The CDR3 extends over 14 amino acids. Unmatched junction bases numbered 11, after V lost 6 bases and J lost 5 bases. The CDR3 is CSVKTGTGWNEQYF. In DNA form, the CDR3 reads TGCAGCGTGAAAACCGGGACAGGGTGGAACGAGCAGTACTTC.

The chain links TRBV6-5 to TRBJ1-4; D is uncertain. This CDR3 is built from 14 residues. Trimming left V 5 bases short and J 8 bases short, with 15 bases between. Germline V gives CDR1 MNHEY, CDR2 SVGAGI. The CDR3 coding sequence is TGTGCCAGCAGTCCAAGGGCCTCAAACGAAAAACTGTTTTTT. It is translated as CASSPRASNEKLFF.

The chain carries TRBV4-1 and TRBJ1-5; TRBD1 agrees at 9 bases. With V trimmed by 0 bases and J by 6 bases, 6 bases remained unmatched. The germline CDR1 and CDR2 sequences are MGHRA and YSYEKL. The length of the CDR3 is 16 residues. In nucleotides, the CDR3 is TGCGCCAGCAGCCAAGAATGGGGACAGGGTTTTCAGCCCCAGCATTTT. This encodes CASSQEWGQGFQPQHF.